What follows are 25 T cell receptor beta chains derived from one specimen sequenced in a study of identical twins. Using its own MiXCR run on the 5' RACE reads, TCRdb lists one record per CDR3 protein. The sample includes some 900,000 distinct CDR3 sequences, approximately 13% of them seen just once. A further study also used this sample, focusing on yellow fever vaccine responses in identical twins.

Sequenced material: PBMCs. Receptors originate from a woman aged 18-35 years in good health.

This clonotype was recorded at least ten times. The chain couples TRBV4-1 to TRBJ1-5; maybe TRBD1 (5 bases). This CDR3 region has 16 residues. V gave up 1 base and J gave up 7 bases, with 17 bases separating them. CDR1 MGHRA and CDR2 YSYEKL come from the germline V gene. CDR3 DNA: TGCGCCAGCAGCCAAGGCCTGGGGGGAACCCTCCAGCCCCAGCATTTT. This translates into CASSQGLGGTLQPQHF.

This clonotype has only a few counts. This rearrangement joins TRBV18 to TRBJ2-3; TRBD2 matches 12 bases. Germline CDR1 KGHSH, CDR2 LQKENI. The CDR3 covers 16 residues. After removal of 2 bases from V and 4 bases from J, the junction contained 4 bases not matched to a gene. CDR3 nucleotides: TGTGCCAGCTCACCAAGGACTAGCGGGGTCGCAGATACGCAGTATTTT. Its protein product is CASSPRTSGVADTQYF. Drawing the rest from reference TRBV18 and TRBJ2-3, the complete variable domain is NAGVMQNPRHLVRRRGQEARLRCSPMKGHSHVYWYRQLPEEGLKFMVYLQKENIIDESGMPKERFSAEFPKEGPSILRIQQVVRGDSAAYFCASSPRTSGVADTQYFGPGTRLTVL.

This clonotype has only one observation. The rearrangement links TRBV28 to TRBJ2-7; 9 nucleotides match TRBD1. Germline V gives CDR1 MDHEN, CDR2 SYDVKM. This CDR3 is built from 15 residues. Trimming removed 5 bases from V and 3 bases from J; junction bases left unmatched: 8. CDR3 nucleotides: TGTGCCAGCAGTCAAACCGGGACAGGGATCTACGAGCAGTACTTC. It specifies CASSQTGTGIYEQYF.

The J gene is TRBJ2-5, the V gene TRBV6-2 or TRBV6-3; D perhaps matches TRBD2 (5 bases). Germline lookup yields CDR1 MNHEY and CDR2 SVGEGT. V was clipped by 6 bases and J by 5 bases, with 19 bases between them. The CDR3 is made up of 15 amino acids. The CDR3 is CASSHLNSPGETQYF. The DNA for the CDR3 is TGTGCCAGCAGCCACCTTAACAGTCCGGGGGAGACCCAGTACTTC.

This clonotype was observed a handful of times. V usage is TRBV5-1 and J usage is TRBJ2-1; TRBD2 aligns across 12 bases. The CDR3 has 16 residues. Germline V gene data show CDR1 as SGHRS and CDR2 as YFSETQ. With V trimmed by 5 bases and J by 1 base, 4 bases remained unmatched. CDR3 loop: CASRITSGGSYNEQFF. In nucleotides, the CDR3 is TGCGCCAGCAGGATTACTAGCGGGGGGTCCTACAATGAGCAGTTCTTC.

This clonotype was observed a handful of times. The chain has TRBV27 and TRBJ2-1, with TRBD2 identical over 8 bases. This CDR3 contains 13 residues. The germline V gene has CDR1 MNHEY and CDR2 SMNVEV (reference sequence). The ends lost 6 bases at V and 7 bases at J; junction bases unmatched: 5. CDR3: CASRGLVGNEQFF. The CDR3 DNA reads TGTGCCAGCAGGGGACTAGTCGGTAATGAGCAGTTCTTC.

The chain uses TRBV6-1 and TRBJ1-1; D is unclear. The CDR3 has 16 amino acids. Germline CDR1 is MNHNS and CDR2 is SASEGT. V was trimmed by 7 bases and J by 0 bases, leaving 18 bases between them. The CDR3 DNA reads TGTGCCAGCACCCGACCCCCGGGGAGAATGAACACTGAAGCTTTCTTT. It specifies CASTRPPGRMNTEAFF.

The chain employs TRBV3-1 and TRBJ2-3, with 16 bases lining up with TRBD2. From germline, CDR1 is LGHDT and CDR2 YNNKEL (reference sequence). The CDR3 contains 18 residues. This CDR3 reads CTICPGTSGRVSTDTQYF. CDR3 sequence (DNA): TGTACCATCTGCCCGGGGACTAGCGGGAGGGTTAGCACAGATACGCAGTATTTT.

This clonotype was picked up many times. V and J are TRBV7-8 and TRBJ1-4, with unresolved D. V gave up 4 bases and J gave up 4 bases, with 13 bases separating them. This CDR3 contains 15 residues. Germline CDR1 is SGHVS and CDR2 is FQNEAQ. DNA for the CDR3: TGTGCCAGCAGCTCTCCGGGCGTACTTAATGAAAAACTGTTTTTT. Translated, it gives CASSSPGVLNEKLFF.

This clonotype occurred many times. The chain uses TRBV9 and TRBJ2-5, with D maybe TRBD1 (5 bases). Trimming took 0 bases from V and 2 from J, leaving 11 bases between them. CDR1 is SGDLS, CDR2 YYNGEE, per germline. The CDR3 is made up of 15 amino acids. CDR3 sequence reads: CASSVVADSQETQYF. The CDR3 region has the DNA TGTGCCAGCAGCGTAGTCGCAGACAGTCAAGAGACCCAGTACTTC.

The rearrangement uses TRBV10-2 and TRBJ1-6; D remains unclear. The V gene lost 6 bases and the J gene lost 9 bases, with 21 bases spanning the gap. This CDR3 region has 16 residues. Germline V gives CDR1 WSHSY, CDR2 SAAADI. CDR3 in DNA: TGCGCCAGCAGAGACTCCGATAGGGCGGTCGTTTCACCCCTCCACTTT. Its protein is CASRDSDRAVVSPLHF.

The V call is TRBV10-3, the J call TRBJ2-2; 7 bases are a match to TRBD1. CDR1 is ENHRY, CDR2 SYGVKD, per germline. The CDR3 spans 13 residues. The V and J ends lost 4 bases and 5 bases, in that order; junction bases with no gene match: 1. The CDR3 spells CAISGQGTGELFF. CDR3 nucleotides: TGTGCCATCAGTGGACAGGGAACCGGGGAGCTGTTTTTT.

The chain employs TRBV11-2 and TRBJ1-1; D unclear. There are 15 residues in the CDR3. Germline values: CDR1 SGHAT, CDR2 FQNNGV. V lost 0 bases, J lost 1 base, and 9 bases lay in between. The DNA of the CDR3 is TGTGCCAGCAGCTTAGATAGGGCGGCGAACACTGAAGCTTTCTTT. Encoded protein: CASSLDRAANTEAFF.

This sequence joins TRBV3-1 and TRBJ2-1; D is tentatively TRBD1 or TRBD2 (5 bases each). The CDR3 loop spans 15 amino acids. Trimming shortened V by 0 bases and J by 3 bases, and 9 bases separated the two germline ends. Germline lookup yields CDR1 LGHDT and CDR2 YNNKEL (reference sequence). CDR3 protein: CASSQDGAGYNEQFF. The CDR3 DNA reads as TGTGCCAGCAGCCAAGACGGGGCTGGCTACAATGAGCAGTTCTTC.

There are many counts of this clonotype. The J gene is TRBJ2-1, the V gene TRBV4-1; 7 positions match TRBD2. Trimming at V came to 3 bases and at J to 4 bases, leaving 12 bases not matched to a gene. Germline CDR1 is MGHRA and CDR2 is YSYEKL. The CDR3 length is 17 residues. The CDR3 sequence is CASSQKIVAGLYNEQFF. The CDR3 DNA reads TGCGCCAGCAGCCAGAAAATCGTAGCGGGTCTATACAATGAGCAGTTCTTC.

This clonotype occurred a few times. The V and J genes are TRBV7-9 and TRBJ1-4; 8 bases are a match to TRBD1. The V and J ends lost 2 bases and 0 bases, in that order; junction bases with no gene match: 2. CDR1 and CDR2 from the germline V gene are SEHNR and FQNEAQ (reference sequence). The CDR3 sequence is 16 residues long. The CDR3 sequence: CASSLKDRATNEKLFF. CDR3 DNA sequence: TGTGCCAGCAGCTTAAAGGACAGGGCAACTAATGAAAAACTGTTTTTT.

This sequence joins TRBV19 and TRBJ1-2, with a tentative D call TRBD1 (5 bases). Deletions cut 9 bases from V and 4 bases from J, with 18 bases between. The CDR3 has 14 amino acids. Germline CDR1 reads LNHDA; CDR2 reads SQIVND (reference sequence). CDR3 in amino acids: CASLPTRGPYGYTF. Here the CDR3 DNA reads TGTGCCAGCCTCCCTACTCGGGGACCCTATGGCTACACCTTC.

The rearrangement links TRBV24-1 to TRBJ2-2, with 7 bases matching TRBD1. Trimming took 7 bases from V and 0 from J; bases not matched to a gene: 4. The CDR3 has 15 residues. Germline loops: CDR1 KGHDR, CDR2 SFDVKD. CDR3 bases: TGTGCCACCAGATCGACAGGGACGAACACCGGGGAGCTGTTTTTT. Translating it yields CATRSTGTNTGELFF.

This clonotype was counted a few times. V gene TRBV5-1 combines with J gene TRBJ2-5; D is possibly TRBD1 (5 bases). The CDR3 sequence is 15 residues long. V was shortened by 4 bases and J by 1 base, with 14 bases between the two germline ends. Per the germline V gene, CDR1 is SGHRS and CDR2 is YFSETQ. CDR3 sequence reads: CASSIQGRVQETQYF. CDR3 DNA: TGCGCCAGCAGCATCCAGGGCCGGGTCCAAGAGACCCAGTACTTC.

The J gene is TRBJ2-7, the V gene TRBV6-1; tentatively, D is TRBD2 (5 bases). This CDR3 region has 14 residues. Germline V gives CDR1 MNHNS, CDR2 SASEGT. The ends were cut back, 7 bases at V and 0 bases at J, with 13 bases in the middle. This chain's CDR3 is CASTKTGSSYEQYV. CDR3 coding DNA: TGTGCCAGCACTAAGACGGGAAGCTCCTACGAGCAGTACGTC.

This chain uses TRBV7-9 with TRBJ2-3, with 13 bases lining up with TRBD2. V lost 6 bases to trimming and J lost 6 bases; unmatched junction nucleotides: 6. This CDR3 region has 15 residues. Germline V gene lookup returns CDR1 SEHNR and CDR2 FQNEAQ (reference sequence). CDR3 DNA sequence: TGTGCCAGCAGACACGGACTAGCGGGGGAGGATACGCAGTATTTT. Its protein product is CASRHGLAGEDTQYF.

This clonotype was counted between two and nine times. V usage is TRBV12-3 or TRBV12-4 and J usage is TRBJ2-1; possibly TRBD1 or TRBD2 for D (6 bases each). The CDR3 is made up of 14 amino acids. V was clipped by 7 bases and J by 7 bases, with 17 bases between them. CDR3 sequence reads: CASTIRRGENEQFF. The CDR3 DNA reads TGTGCCAGCACCATCAGGAGGGGGGAGAATGAGCAGTTCTTC.

This clonotype showed up just a few times. The genes are TRBV5-1 and TRBJ1-5; 9 bases are shared with TRBD1. Germline V gene data show CDR1 as SGHRS and CDR2 as YFSETQ. This CDR3 spans 15 amino acids. The junction had 2 bases not matched to a gene; V was cut back by 0 bases and J by 4 bases. The CDR3 loop is CASSLGQGENQPQHF. The CDR3 nucleotides are TGCGCCAGCAGCTTGGGACAGGGGGAAAATCAGCCCCAGCATTTT.

V is TRBV5-1 and J is TRBJ1-4; 9 bases agree with TRBD1. The ends lost 1 base at V and 2 bases at J; junction bases unmatched: 3. There are 16 residues in the CDR3. Germline V gene lookup returns CDR1 SGHRS and CDR2 YFSETQ. CDR3 sequence reads: CASSLRQGGTNEKLFF. In DNA form, the CDR3 reads TGCGCCAGCAGCTTGAGACAGGGGGGGACTAATGAAAAACTGTTTTTT.

V is TRBV6-1 and J is TRBJ2-6; D is ambiguous. V was pared by 3 bases and J by 3 bases, with 6 bases between. This CDR3 contains 14 residues. Germline loops: CDR1 MNHNS, CDR2 SASEGT. Written as DNA, the CDR3 is TGTGCCAGCAGTGATGTGGATGGGGCCAACGTCCTGACTTTC. Its translation: CASSDVDGANVLTF.